This TCR beta chain derives from a study of identical twins. One entry per CDR3 protein results from TCRdb running MiXCR on the 5' RACE reads. The sample consists of roughly 250,000 distinct CDR3 sequences, more than 13% of them appearing once. Trimming removed 3 bases from V and 4 bases from J; junction bases left unmatched: 5. This CDR3 comprises 15 residues. In germline, CDR1 is WSHSY, CDR2 SAAADI. This clonotype appeared a few times. Sequencing was performed on memory (CD45RO+) T cells sorted from blood. The sequence was obtained from a woman younger than 30 in good health. The chain joins TRBV10-2 to TRBJ2-5, with 10 bases aligning to TRBD2. This CDR3 reads CASSDIASGGETQYF. The CDR3, as DNA: TGCGCCAGCAGTGACATAGCTAGCGGGGGAGAGACCCAGTACTTC.